This T cell receptor beta chain was identified during a study of cytomegalovirus exposure and HLA in healthy donors. This CDR3 contains 13 residues. Germline CDR1 is MDHEN and CDR2 is SYDVKM. Losses at the gene ends were 10 bases for V and 6 bases for J; bases not matched to a gene: 11. The study ran its PCR with 60 Vbeta and 13 Jbeta primers. The repertoire was sequenced with immunoSEQ multiplex PCR; TCRdb's copy has only in-frame clones and lacks some. Of 150,000 or so clones in the sample, 65% to 75% were seen once. This clone turned up a few times. The V call is TRBV28, the J call TRBJ1-2, with 7 bases aligning to TRBD1. This clonotype was obtained from a girl aged 5-17 years in good health and CMV-seronegative. The sample taken for sequencing was PBMCs. CDR3 sequence (DNA): TGTGCCACCATGGGACAGCCCTCTCATGGCTACACCTTC. Residues: CATMGQPSHGYTF.